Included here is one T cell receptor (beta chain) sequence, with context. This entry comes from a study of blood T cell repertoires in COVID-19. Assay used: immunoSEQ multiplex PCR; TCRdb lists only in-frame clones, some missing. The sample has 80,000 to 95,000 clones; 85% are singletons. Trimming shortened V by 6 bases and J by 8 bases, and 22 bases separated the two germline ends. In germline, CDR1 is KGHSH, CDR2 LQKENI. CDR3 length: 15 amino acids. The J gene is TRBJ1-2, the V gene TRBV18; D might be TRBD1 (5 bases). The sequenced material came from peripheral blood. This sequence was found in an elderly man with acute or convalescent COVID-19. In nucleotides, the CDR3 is TGTGCCAGCTCCCCCCCCAGGGATGGACTATGGGGCTACACCTTC. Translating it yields CASSPPRDGLWGYTF. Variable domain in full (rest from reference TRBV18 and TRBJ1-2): NAGVMQNPRHLVRRRGQEARLRCSPMKGHSHVYWYRQLPEEGLKFMVYLQKENIIDESGMPKERFSAEFPKEGPSILRIQQVVRGDSAAYFCASSPPRDGLWGYTFGSGTRLTVV.